The rows below give T cell receptor beta chains drawn from one sample of a study of blood T cell repertoires in COVID-19. TCRdb's copy holds only in-frame clones and misses some; the assay was immunoSEQ multiplex PCR. The sample has about 300,000 clones, about 90% seen once. Source material: peripheral blood. Receptors were obtained from a woman in her twenties or thirties with COVID-19, enrolled during active disease. CDR3s include the opening cysteine and the closing phenylalanine or tryptophan. The order of the fields is D gene, clone size, J gene, V gene, CDR3 protein, CDR3 DNA. A D gene is named only where the DNA matches it firmly. For some rows the clone size is stated as once, few or many, or as a class when expanded; others skip it.

D gene: TRBD1; clone size: once; J gene: TRBJ2-7; V gene: TRBV30; CDR3 protein: CAWSGNFPGTGPYEQYF; CDR3 DNA: TGTGCCTGGAGTGGGAATTTCCCCGGGACAGGGCCTTACGAGCAGTACTTC
D gene: -; clone size: -; J gene: TRBJ1-1; V gene: TRBV28; CDR3 protein: CASKLGVNTEAFF; CDR3 DNA: TGTGCCAGCAAACTAGGAGTGAACACTGAAGCTTTCTTT
D gene: TRBD1; clone size: -; J gene: TRBJ1-1; V gene: TRBV2; CDR3 protein: CASSRQGAASTEAFF; CDR3 DNA: TGTGCCAGCAGTCGGCAGGGGGCGGCGAGCACTGAAGCTTTCTTT
D gene: -; clone size: -; J gene: TRBJ1-2; V gene: TRBV6-5; CDR3 protein: CASTFGGHSYGYTF; CDR3 DNA: TGTGCCAGCACTTTCGGGGGGCACAGCTATGGCTACACCTTC
D gene: TRBD1; clone size: -; J gene: TRBJ1-4; V gene: TRBV4-3; CDR3 protein: CANVRDRGHWGTNEKLFF; CDR3 DNA: TGCGCCAACGTCCGGGACAGGGGGCATTGGGGAACTAATGAAAAACTGTTTTTT
D gene: -; clone size: -; J gene: TRBJ2-2; V gene: TRBV6-4; CDR3 protein: CAPTGELFF; CDR3 DNA: TGTGCCCCTACCGGGGAGCTGTTTTTT
D gene: -; clone size: -; J gene: TRBJ1-1; V gene: TRBV25-1; CDR3 protein: CASRRGLELAFF; CDR3 DNA: TGTGCCAGCAGAAGGGGGTTAGAGTTGGCTTTCTTT
D gene: -; clone size: once; J gene: TRBJ1-1; V gene: TRBV5-4; CDR3 protein: CASSSQLPTGKEAFF; CDR3 DNA: TGTGCCAGCAGCTCCCAGCTTCCGACGGGGAAAGAAGCTTTCTTT
D gene: -; clone size: -; J gene: TRBJ1-2; V gene: TRBV19; CDR3 protein: CASSIPTTGSRGYTF; CDR3 DNA: TGTGCCAGTAGTATCCCCACGACAGGTTCTAGAGGCTACACCTTC
D gene: -; clone size: -; J gene: TRBJ1-2; V gene: TRBV2; CDR3 protein: CARETGNYGYTF; CDR3 DNA: TGTGCCAGAGAAACAGGGAACTATGGCTACACCTTC
D gene: TRBD1; clone size: -; J gene: TRBJ1-2; V gene: TRBV19; CDR3 protein: CASKPQGATPYGYTF; CDR3 DNA: TGTGCCAGTAAACCACAGGGGGCGACCCCTTATGGCTACACCTTC
D gene: -; clone size: few; J gene: TRBJ1-5; V gene: TRBV19; CDR3 protein: CASSDQSGYSNQPQHF; CDR3 DNA: TGTGCCAGTAGTGACCAGTCGGGTTATAGCAATCAGCCCCAGCATTTT
D gene: TRBD1; clone size: -; J gene: TRBJ2-1; V gene: TRBV11-3; CDR3 protein: CASSLGGTGGGEQFF; CDR3 DNA: TGTGCCAGCAGCTTAGGAGGGACAGGGGGCGGTGAGCAGTTCTTC
D gene: -; clone size: -; J gene: TRBJ2-2; V gene: TRBV11-2; CDR3 protein: CASSLVIDGELFF; CDR3 DNA: TGTGCCAGCAGCTTAGTAATAGACGGGGAGCTGTTTTTT
D gene: TRBD1; clone size: -; J gene: TRBJ1-2; V gene: TRBV5-8; CDR3 protein: CASSSGQPIYGYTF; CDR3 DNA: TGTGCCAGCAGCTCGGGACAGCCGATCTATGGCTACACCTTC
D gene: TRBD2; clone size: -; J gene: TRBJ2-5; V gene: TRBV7-2; CDR3 protein: CASSLVGGETQYF; CDR3 DNA: TGTGCCAGCAGCTTAGTGGGGGGGGAGACCCAGTACTTC
D gene: -; clone size: -; J gene: TRBJ2-1; V gene: TRBV7-2; CDR3 protein: CASSGSRADEQFF; CDR3 DNA: TGTGCCAGCAGCGGCAGCAGGGCCGATGAGCAGTTCTTC
D gene: -; clone size: -; J gene: TRBJ1-1; V gene: TRBV13; CDR3 protein: CASSFRSRSNTEAFF; CDR3 DNA: TGTGCCAGCAGCTTTAGGAGCCGATCGAACACTGAAGCTTTCTTT
D gene: TRBD2; clone size: -; J gene: TRBJ2-1; V gene: TRBV30; CDR3 protein: CAWSNSGGIYNEQFF; CDR3 DNA: TGTGCCTGGAGTAATAGCGGGGGGATTTACAATGAGCAGTTCTTC
D gene: TRBD1; clone size: -; J gene: TRBJ1-2; V gene: TRBV7-2; CDR3 protein: CASQGTGRYGYTF; CDR3 DNA: TGTGCCAGCCAGGGGACAGGACGCTATGGCTACACCTTC
D gene: -; clone size: -; J gene: TRBJ1-1; V gene: TRBV6-5; CDR3 protein: CASTLGGTDTEAFF; CDR3 DNA: TGTGCCAGCACCCTTGGGGGGACGGACACTGAAGCTTTCTTT
D gene: TRBD1; clone size: -; J gene: TRBJ1-4; V gene: TRBV9; CDR3 protein: CASSPRDRGPEKLFF; CDR3 DNA: TGTGCCAGCAGCCCCCGGGACAGGGGGCCTGAAAAACTGTTTTTT
D gene: -; clone size: -; J gene: TRBJ1-5; V gene: TRBV19; CDR3 protein: CASSPVTGPNQPQHF; CDR3 DNA: TGTGCCAGTAGTCCCGTCACAGGTCCAAATCAGCCCCAGCATTTT
D gene: TRBD2; clone size: -; J gene: TRBJ2-3; V gene: TRBV7-8; CDR3 protein: CASSLLAGTLTDTQYF; CDR3 DNA: TGTGCCAGCAGCTTACTAGCGGGGACTCTTACAGATACGCAGTATTTT
D gene: TRBD1; clone size: -; J gene: TRBJ1-6; V gene: TRBV7-8; CDR3 protein: CASSTSGQGSPLHF; CDR3 DNA: TGTGCCAGCAGCACATCCGGACAGGGTTCACCCCTCCACTTT
D gene: -; clone size: -; J gene: TRBJ2-5; V gene: TRBV28; CDR3 protein: CASSNRGLETQYF; CDR3 DNA: TGTGCCAGCAGCAATAGGGGACTTGAGACCCAGTACTTC
D gene: -; clone size: -; J gene: TRBJ1-5; V gene: TRBV19; CDR3 protein: CASSILGQPQHF; CDR3 DNA: TGTGCCAGTAGTATCCTGGGCCAGCCCCAGCATTTT
D gene: -; clone size: -; J gene: TRBJ2-5; V gene: TRBV2; CDR3 protein: CASSQSETQYF; CDR3 DNA: TGTGCCAGCAGTCAATCAGAGACCCAGTACTTC
D gene: TRBD1; clone size: -; J gene: TRBJ1-2; V gene: TRBV27; CDR3 protein: CASSLIGQGGHYGYTF; CDR3 DNA: TGTGCCAGCAGTCTTATAGGACAGGGTGGGCACTATGGCTACACCTTC
D gene: -; clone size: -; J gene: TRBJ2-4; V gene: TRBV18; CDR3 protein: CASSPSTGGLAKNIQYF; CDR3 DNA: TGTGCCAGCTCACCTTCAACCGGAGGGTTAGCCAAAAACATTCAGTACTTC
D gene: -; clone size: once; J gene: TRBJ2-1; V gene: TRBV19; CDR3 protein: CASYQGREQFF; CDR3 DNA: TGTGCCAGTTACCAAGGCAGGGAGCAGTTCTTC
D gene: -; clone size: -; J gene: TRBJ2-1; V gene: TRBV24-1; CDR3 protein: CATSERGSYNEQFF; CDR3 DNA: TGTGCCACCAGTGAAAGAGGGAGCTACAATGAGCAGTTCTTC
D gene: -; clone size: few; J gene: TRBJ1-1; V gene: TRBV29-1; CDR3 protein: CSVDPQQAFF; CDR3 DNA: TGCAGCGTTGATCCTCAACAGGCTTTCTTT
D gene: -; clone size: -; J gene: TRBJ1-5; V gene: TRBV27; CDR3 protein: CASSSGHNQPQHF; CDR3 DNA: TGTGCCAGCAGTTCCGGACATAATCAGCCCCAGCATTTT
D gene: TRBD1; clone size: -; J gene: TRBJ1-4; V gene: TRBV6-1; CDR3 protein: CASSDQTQGAKEKLFF; CDR3 DNA: TGTGCCAGCAGTGACCAAACCCAGGGGGCGAAGGAAAAACTGTTTTTT
D gene: -; clone size: -; J gene: TRBJ2-7; V gene: TRBV6-6; CDR3 protein: CASRSQQGTYEQYF; CDR3 DNA: TGTGCCAGCAGGAGCCAACAGGGAACCTACGAGCAGTACTTC
D gene: -; clone size: -; J gene: TRBJ2-2; V gene: TRBV6-5; CDR3 protein: CASKETAGWTGELFF; CDR3 DNA: TGTGCCAGCAAAGAGACCGCAGGATGGACCGGGGAGCTGTTTTTT
D gene: TRBD1; clone size: -; J gene: TRBJ1-2; V gene: TRBV18; CDR3 protein: CASSLGTGEYGYTF; CDR3 DNA: TGTGCCAGCTCCCTGGGGACAGGGGAATATGGCTACACCTTC
D gene: -; clone size: -; J gene: TRBJ1-4; V gene: TRBV5-1; CDR3 protein: CASSRAPGGANNEKLFF; CDR3 DNA: TGCGCCAGCAGCAGAGCCCCCGGCGGGGCGAATAATGAAAAACTGTTTTTT
D gene: -; clone size: -; J gene: TRBJ1-1; V gene: TRBV27; CDR3 protein: CASSFSRALRAFF; CDR3 DNA: TGTGCCAGCAGTTTTTCGCGGGCCTTGAGGGCTTTCTTT
D gene: -; clone size: -; J gene: TRBJ2-3; V gene: TRBV2; CDR3 protein: CASKSVGDTQYF; CDR3 DNA: TGTGCCAGCAAGAGCGTAGGAGATACGCAGTATTTT
D gene: TRBD2; clone size: once; J gene: TRBJ2-7; V gene: TRBV5-1; CDR3 protein: CASSLFLAGLSYEQYF; CDR3 DNA: TGCGCCAGCAGCTTGTTTCTAGCGGGGCTCTCCTACGAGCAGTACTTC
D gene: -; clone size: once; J gene: TRBJ2-7; V gene: TRBV12-5; CDR3 protein: CASGLGSEQYF; CDR3 DNA: TGTGCTAGTGGTTTGGGGAGCGAGCAGTACTTC
D gene: -; clone size: -; J gene: TRBJ2-7; V gene: TRBV6-6; CDR3 protein: CASRSTGKNSYEQYF; CDR3 DNA: TGTGCCAGCAGATCGACAGGAAAAAACTCCTACGAGCAGTACTTC
D gene: -; clone size: -; J gene: TRBJ2-2; V gene: TRBV1; CDR3 protein: CTSSQEDPAGGTNTGELFF; CDR3 DNA: TGCACCAGCAGCCAAGAGGACCCAGCGGGGGGGACGAACACCGGGGAGCTGTTTTTT
D gene: -; clone size: -; J gene: TRBJ1-2; V gene: TRBV27; CDR3 protein: CASSGRDNLYGYTF; CDR3 DNA: TGTGCCAGCTCTGGCAGGGACAACCTCTATGGCTACACCTTC
D gene: -; clone size: -; J gene: TRBJ1-6; V gene: TRBV6-5; CDR3 protein: CASSYSEELHSPLHF; CDR3 DNA: TGTGCCAGCAGTTACTCAGAGGAGTTGCATTCACCCCTCCACTTT
D gene: -; clone size: -; J gene: TRBJ1-2; V gene: TRBV5-1; CDR3 protein: CASGPTAGYGYTF; CDR3 DNA: TGCGCCAGCGGTCCCACCGCAGGCTATGGCTACACCTTC
D gene: -; clone size: once; J gene: TRBJ2-7; V gene: TRBV5-1; CDR3 protein: CASSFDRPSYEQYF; CDR3 DNA: TGCGCCAGCAGCTTCGACAGGCCGTCCTACGAGCAGTACTTC
D gene: TRBD1; clone size: -; J gene: TRBJ1-4; V gene: TRBV19; CDR3 protein: CASSISSGQGMLKKLFF; CDR3 DNA: TGTGCCAGTAGTATTTCCTCTGGACAGGGAATGCTCAAAAAACTGTTTTTT
D gene: TRBD1; clone size: -; J gene: TRBJ1-4; V gene: TRBV18; CDR3 protein: CASSPIEGASEKLFF; CDR3 DNA: TGTGCCAGCTCACCGATCGAGGGGGCGAGCGAAAAACTGTTTTTT
D gene: TRBD2; clone size: -; J gene: TRBJ2-5; V gene: TRBV27; CDR3 protein: CASMSIAGPETQYF; CDR3 DNA: TGTGCCAGCATGTCGATAGCGGGACCCGAGACCCAGTACTTC
D gene: TRBD1; clone size: -; J gene: TRBJ1-5; V gene: TRBV4-2; CDR3 protein: CASSQDWDRGNQPQHF; CDR3 DNA: TGTGCCAGCAGCCAAGACTGGGACAGGGGCAATCAGCCCCAGCATTTT
D gene: -; clone size: -; J gene: TRBJ2-4; V gene: TRBV16; CDR3 protein: CASSQSTTAPLAKNIQYF; CDR3 DNA: TGTGCCAGCAGCCAATCCACGACAGCACCTCTAGCCAAAAACATTCAGTACTTC
D gene: -; clone size: -; J gene: TRBJ1-6; V gene: TRBV19; CDR3 protein: CASTPSGGSVYNSPLHF; CDR3 DNA: TGTGCCAGTACCCCCTCCGGGGGGAGCGTATATAATTCACCCCTCCACTTT
D gene: TRBD2; clone size: -; J gene: TRBJ2-5; V gene: TRBV7-9; CDR3 protein: CASSLARSGGTSQTQYF; CDR3 DNA: TGTGCCAGCAGCTTAGCACGGAGCGGGGGGACGAGTCAGACCCAGTACTTC
D gene: -; clone size: -; J gene: TRBJ1-5; V gene: TRBV7-9; CDR3 protein: CASSLSGDQPQHF; CDR3 DNA: TGTGCCAGCAGCTTAAGCGGGGATCAGCCCCAGCATTTT
D gene: -; clone size: -; J gene: TRBJ2-5; V gene: TRBV15; CDR3 protein: CATSRVSQETQYF; CDR3 DNA: TGTGCCACCAGCAGAGTTTCGCAAGAGACCCAGTACTTC
D gene: -; clone size: -; J gene: TRBJ1-5; V gene: TRBV27; CDR3 protein: CASSIARGQPQHF; CDR3 DNA: TGTGCCAGCAGCATTGCACGGGGACAGCCCCAGCATTTT
D gene: TRBD1; clone size: -; J gene: TRBJ1-2; V gene: TRBV5-6; CDR3 protein: CASSQQGAGYGYTF; CDR3 DNA: TGTGCCAGCAGCCAACAGGGGGCCGGCTATGGCTACACCTTC